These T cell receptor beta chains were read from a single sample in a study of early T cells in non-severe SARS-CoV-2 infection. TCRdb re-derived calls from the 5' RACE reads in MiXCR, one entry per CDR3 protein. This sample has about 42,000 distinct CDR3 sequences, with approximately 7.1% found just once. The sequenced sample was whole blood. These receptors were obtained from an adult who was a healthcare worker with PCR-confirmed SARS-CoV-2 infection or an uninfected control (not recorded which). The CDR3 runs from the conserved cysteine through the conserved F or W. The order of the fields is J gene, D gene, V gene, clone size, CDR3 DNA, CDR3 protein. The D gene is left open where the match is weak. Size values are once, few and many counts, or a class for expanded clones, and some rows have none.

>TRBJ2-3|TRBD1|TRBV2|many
TGTGCCAGCTTAGACAGGGCGGTCAGTCGGCAGTATTTT
CASLDRAVSRQYF
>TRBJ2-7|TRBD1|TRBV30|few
TGTGCCTGGAGTGCCCCCGGGACAGGGGTCTCCTACGAGCAGTACTTC
CAWSAPGTGVSYEQYF
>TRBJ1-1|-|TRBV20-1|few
TGCAGTGCTAGAGGTGCCACAGGGAAAACTGAAGCTTTCTTT
CSARGATGKTEAFF
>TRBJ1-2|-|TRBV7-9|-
TGTGCCAGCAGCCCCCGGACAGTGCCATATGGCTACACCTTC
CASSPRTVPYGYTF
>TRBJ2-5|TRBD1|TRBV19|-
TGTGCCAGTAGTTCAAGGGACAGAGGACCGGAGACCCAGTACTTC
CASSSRDRGPETQYF
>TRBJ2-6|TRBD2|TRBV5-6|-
TGTGCCAGCACCGGGGGGGCCAACGTCCTGATTTTC
CASTGGANVLIF
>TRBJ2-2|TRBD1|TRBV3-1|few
TGTGCCAGCAGCCAGGCCGGGACAGGGGGCACCGGGGAGCTGTTTTTT
CASSQAGTGGTGELFF
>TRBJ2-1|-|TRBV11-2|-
TGTGCCAGCAGCCACTCCCGGAGCTCCTACAATGAGCAGTTCTTC
CASSHSRSSYNEQFF
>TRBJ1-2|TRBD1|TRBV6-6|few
TGTGCCAGCAGGCCCGACAGGGGGCTGGTTGGCTACACCTTC
CASRPDRGLVGYTF
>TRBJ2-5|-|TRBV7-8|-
TGTGCCAGCAGCCCCCGGTGGACCCAAGAGACCCAGTACTTC
CASSPRWTQETQYF
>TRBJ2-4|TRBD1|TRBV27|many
TGTGCCAGCGGACAGGAGAAAAACATTCAGTACTTC
CASGQEKNIQYF
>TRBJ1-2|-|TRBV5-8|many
TGTGCCAGCAGCTTGGCGGGCGGGAATGGCTACACCTTC
CASSLAGGNGYTF
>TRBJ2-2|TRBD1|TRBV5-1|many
TGCGCCAGCAGATGGGACAGCGCGAACACCGGGGAGCTGTTTTTT
CASRWDSANTGELFF
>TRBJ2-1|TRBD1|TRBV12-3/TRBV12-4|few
TGTGCCAGCAGACGGGGACAGGGAGGGGGTAATGAGCAGTTCTTC
CASRRGQGGGNEQFF
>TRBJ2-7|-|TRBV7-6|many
TGTGCCAGCAGCTTAGCGGGGGAGATCTACGAGCAGTACTTC
CASSLAGEIYEQYF
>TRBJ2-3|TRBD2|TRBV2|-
TGTGCCAGCCGCGAGCGGGGGGCCTCTAGCACAGATACGCAGTATTTT
CASRERGASSTDTQYF
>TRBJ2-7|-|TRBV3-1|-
TGTGCCAGCAGCTCCCGGACGCCGGACAAGCAGTACTTC
CASSSRTPDKQYF
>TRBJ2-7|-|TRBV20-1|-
TGCAGTGCTAGAGTTTTTAGGAGCCCTACCTACGAGCAGTACTTC
CSARVFRSPTYEQYF
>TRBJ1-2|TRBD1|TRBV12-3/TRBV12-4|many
TGTGCCAGCAGCGGAGGGACAGTCTATGGCTACACCTTC
CASSGGTVYGYTF
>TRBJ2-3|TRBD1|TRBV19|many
TGTGCCAGTAGTGTGGGAACCGGGACAGGAGGAGATACGCAGTATTTT
CASSVGTGTGGDTQYF
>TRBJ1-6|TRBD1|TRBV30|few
TGTGCCTCGGGACAGAACTCTAATTCACCCCTCCACTTT
CASGQNSNSPLHF
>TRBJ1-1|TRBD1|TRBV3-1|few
TGTGCCAGCAGCCAATCCGGGACAGCGAACACTGAAGCTTTCTTT
CASSQSGTANTEAFF
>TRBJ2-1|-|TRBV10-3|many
TGTGCCATCAGTGAGAGGGACAATGAGCAGTTCTTC
CAISERDNEQFF
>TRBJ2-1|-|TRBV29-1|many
TGCAGCGTTGGTCGCGAGCTAGCCAATGAGCAGTTCTTC
CSVGRELANEQFF
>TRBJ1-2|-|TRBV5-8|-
TGTGCCAGCAGCTTGGTAATGGTTAACTATGGCTACACCTTC
CASSLVMVNYGYTF
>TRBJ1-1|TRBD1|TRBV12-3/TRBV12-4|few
TGTGCCAGCAGCTCCCCCGGGGACAGGGGGAACACTGAAGCTTTCTTT
CASSSPGDRGNTEAFF
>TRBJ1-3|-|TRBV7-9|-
TGTGCCCCATCCAAGGGGCCTGGAAACACCATATATTTT
CAPSKGPGNTIYF
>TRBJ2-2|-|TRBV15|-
TGTGCCACCAGCACAGCCGGTCCCGGGTCCGGCGGGGAGCTGTTTTTT
CATSTAGPGSGGELFF
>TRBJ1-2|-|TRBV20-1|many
TGCAGTGCTAGCCCAGTGGGTACCAATGGCTACACCTTC
CSASPVGTNGYTF